This T cell receptor (beta chain) was profiled in a study of PD-L1 blockade in urothelial cancer. Looking at the study overall: Analyses used blood from 3 weeks (second dose) and 6 weeks after treatment start. Notes on the study in general: Larger 3-week expansion of tumor-associated blood clones was seen in durable-benefit patients.

In the case of this clone: Its antigen is still unknown.

Into every PCR, synthetic TCR analog templates were spiked. Only in-frame clones appear in the TCRdb table, and some are missing; sequencing was by immunoSEQ multiplex PCR. In the table there are about 56,000 clones, around 84% of which are singletons. Each patient contributed between 1 and 8 total time points of blood mononuclear cells, pretreatment and during treatment. V lost 6 bases, J lost 2 bases, and 9 bases lay in between. CDR3 length equals 13 residues. The germline V gene encodes CDR1 SEHNR and CDR2 FQNEAQ (reference sequence). Sequencing used PBMCs, obtained around atezolizumab (anti-PD-L1) treatment. The source is a man in his fifties with urothelial cancer. This chain joins TRBV7-9 and TRBJ2-3; D unresolved. CDR3 protein: CASRHEYTDTQYF. CDR3 nucleotides: TGTGCCAGCAGGCATGAGTACACAGATACGCAGTATTTT.